Listed below are T cell receptor beta chains from one sample, sequenced in a study of low-dose radiotherapy and immunotherapy resistance in tumors. TCRdb re-called the reads through MiXCR, storing one row per CDR3 protein. The top ten hold about 6.6% of the sample, which has about 64,000 distinct CDR3 sequences, about 25% seen once. The material was PBMCs, obtained before treatment. The receptor source for this set is a male donor with rectosigmoid adenocarcinoma. Both conserved end residues are part of each CDR3. A D gene is named only where the DNA matches it firmly. The size entry is marked missing in some rows and otherwise reads once, few, many or a size class.

v_call	d_call	cdr3_length	j_call	clone_size	cdr3_nt	cdr3_aa
TRBV7-9	.	16	TRBJ2-4	many	TGTGCCAGCAGCTCCAATTTGGGGGCGGCCAAAAACATTCAGTACTTC	CASSSNLGAAKNIQYF
TRBV4-2	TRBD1	16	TRBJ2-1	.	TGTGCCAGCAGCCTGGGGACAGGGCAATCCTACAATGAGCAGTTCTTC	CASSLGTGQSYNEQFF
TRBV28	.	16	TRBJ2-5	many	TGTGCCAGCAGCCAGGGGTCGGCAGTGTACCAAGAGACCCAGTACTTC	CASSQGSAVYQETQYF
TRBV6-6	.	13	TRBJ1-5	.	TGTGCCAGCAGTTATGGCGCCAATCAGCCCCAGCATTTT	CASSYGANQPQHF
TRBV6-2/TRBV6-3	.	12	TRBJ2-2	many	TGTGCCAGCAGAAAACTAACCGGGGAGCTGTTTTTT	CASRKLTGELFF
TRBV6-2/TRBV6-3	TRBD2	15	TRBJ2-7	.	TGTGCCAGCACCCCTCGCGGGAGGGCCAATAACGAGCAGTACTTC	CASTPRGRANNEQYF
TRBV9	TRBD1	14	TRBJ2-7	many	TGTGCCAGCAGCGTTTCTGGACAGGCCTACGAGCAGTACTTC	CASSVSGQAYEQYF
TRBV3-1	.	15	TRBJ1-4	many	TGTGCCAGCAGCCAAGGGTACGGGGAAGGTGAAAAACTGTTTTTT	CASSQGYGEGEKLFF
TRBV24-1	.	14	TRBJ2-3	few	TGTGCCACCAGTGATCTGGGGAGAGGAGATACGCAGTATTTT	CATSDLGRGDTQYF
TRBV5-1	.	16	TRBJ2-3	many	TGCGCCAGCAGCAGCGAGCGGAAAGCTAGCACAGATACGCAGTATTTT	CASSSERKASTDTQYF
TRBV28	.	15	TRBJ1-2	.	TGTGCCAGCAGTTTAACCGCCTTGGGTAACTATGGCTACACCTTC	CASSLTALGNYGYTF
TRBV7-2	.	13	TRBJ2-1	many	TGTGCCAGCAGCTCCGGGACTCTTAATGAGCAGTTCTTC	CASSSGTLNEQFF
TRBV28	.	13	TRBJ2-3	.	TGTGCCAGCACCGGTGTATCGTGGGATACGCAGTATTTT	CASTGVSWDTQYF
TRBV4-1	.	14	TRBJ1-1	many	TGCGCCAGCAGCCAAGATAACTTGAACACTGAAGCTTTCTTT	CASSQDNLNTEAFF
TRBV7-9	.	13	TRBJ2-6	many	TGTGCCAGCAGTTTTGGGGGGGCCAACGTCCTGACTTTC	CASSFGGANVLTF
TRBV28	.	13	TRBJ1-1	few	TGTGCCAGCAGTTTGAGAGGGAGGACTGAAGCTTTCTTT	CASSLRGRTEAFF
TRBV19	TRBD2	15	TRBJ2-1	.	TGTGCCAGTAGGAATCTAGCGGGAGGTTTCGATGAGCAGTTCTTC	CASRNLAGGFDEQFF
TRBV7-9	TRBD2	13	TRBJ2-7	many	TGTGCCAGCAGCTTTAGCGGGGGCGACGAGCAGTACTTC	CASSFSGGDEQYF
TRBV28	.	12	TRBJ2-7	many	TGTGCCAGCAGTGACAGGATGGCCGAGCAGTACTTC	CASSDRMAEQYF
TRBV2	TRBD2	14	TRBJ2-5	many	TGTGCCAGCAGCCGCGGACTAGCTGAGGAGACCCAGTACTTC	CASSRGLAEETQYF
TRBV14	TRBD1	14	TRBJ2-5	many	TGTGCCAGCAGCCAAGCTGGGACAGAAGAGACCCAGTACTTC	CASSQAGTEETQYF
TRBV2	TRBD1	14	TRBJ2-5	many	TGTGCCAGCATGAGGGACAGGGGGCAAGAGACCCAGTACTTC	CASMRDRGQETQYF
TRBV29-1	TRBD1	16	TRBJ2-6	many	TGCAGCGCGACGGACAGGGGGCCCTCTGGGGCCAACGTCCTGACTTTC	CSATDRGPSGANVLTF
TRBV24-1	.	15	TRBJ2-2	many	TGTGCCACCAGTGAGCCCCGGGGGAACACCGGGGAGCTGTTTTTT	CATSEPRGNTGELFF
TRBV7-2	.	14	TRBJ2-2	few	TGTGCCAGCAGCTTAGCGTGGGGCACCGGGGAGCTGTTTTTT	CASSLAWGTGELFF
TRBV6-6	.	14	TRBJ1-5	many	TGTGCCAGCACGGGACCGGATAGCAATCAGCCCCAGCATTTT	CASTGPDSNQPQHF
TRBV12-3/TRBV12-4	.	13	TRBJ2-7	many	TGTGCCAGCAGTTTGACAGGCTCCTACGAGCAGTACTTC	CASSLTGSYEQYF
TRBV4-1	TRBD1	17	TRBJ2-7	.	TGCGCCAGCAGCCCACAGGGCGGGACAGGGGACGACTACGAGCAGTACTTC	CASSPQGGTGDDYEQYF
TRBV7-2	.	16	TRBJ2-3	many	TGTGCCAGCAGCTTAGGGGCAGGGGACGCGACAGATACGCAGTATTTT	CASSLGAGDATDTQYF
TRBV28	.	14	TRBJ2-7	many	TGTGCCAGCCTTCGGGCAGGGAGGTCCTACGAGCAGTACTTC	CASLRAGRSYEQYF
TRBV6-2/TRBV6-3	TRBD2	15	TRBJ2-7	many	TGTGCCAGCTTGAGGGAAGCGGGAGGGCCCTACGAGCAGTACTTC	CASLREAGGPYEQYF
TRBV28	.	15	TRBJ1-2	.	TGTGCCAGCAGGCCGAGGGGCAGGGGTAATGATGGCTACACCTTC	CASRPRGRGNDGYTF
TRBV30	.	13	TRBJ2-3	.	TGTGCCTGGAGTGCCACTAGCACAGATACGCAGTATTTT	CAWSATSTDTQYF
TRBV29-1	.	14	TRBJ2-5	many	TGCAGCGTTGGCTACGTGGGGGGCTGGAAGACCCAGTACTTC	CSVGYVGGWKTQYF
TRBV7-6	.	15	TRBJ1-1	many	TGTGCCAGCAGCGAGTTAACAGGGTTGAACACTGAAGCTTTCTTT	CASSELTGLNTEAFF
TRBV4-1	.	15	TRBJ1-3	many	TGCGCCAGCAGCCAAGACAGGGAAAGCCGAAACACCATATATTTT	CASSQDRESRNTIYF
TRBV28	.	13	TRBJ1-4	many	TGTGCCAGCAGTATAGTAGTGGGTGAAAAACTGTTTTTT	CASSIVVGEKLFF
TRBV24-1	.	15	TRBJ2-6	many	TGTGCCACCAGTGATCCGGGGTCCGGGGCCAACGTCCTGACTTTC	CATSDPGSGANVLTF
TRBV20-1	.	15	TRBJ1-5	many	TGCAGTGCCGGTGGGCAGGCGGTGAACAATCAGCCCCAGCATTTT	CSAGGQAVNNQPQHF
TRBV7-6	.	16	TRBJ1-2	many	TGTGCCAGCAGCTGGGGTCAACAGGCGGGGAACTATGGCTACACCTTC	CASSWGQQAGNYGYTF
TRBV13	.	13	TRBJ1-6	.	TGTGCCAGCAGCTTAGGCCGCTATTCACCCCTCCACTTT	CASSLGRYSPLHF
TRBV9	TRBD2	17	TRBJ2-7	many	TGTGCCAGCAGCTCCGGATCAAGGCTAGCGGGGATCTACGAGCAGTACTTC	CASSSGSRLAGIYEQYF
TRBV27	.	13	TRBJ2-3	many	TGTGCCAGCAATAAAGGGGGTACAGATACGCAGTATTTT	CASNKGGTDTQYF
TRBV19	.	14	TRBJ1-5	many	TGTGCCAGTAGTATTGGGGGGACTAATCAGCCCCAGCATTTT	CASSIGGTNQPQHF
TRBV20-1	.	17	TRBJ2-2	.	.	CSARDSGTPNTGELFFF
TRBV19	.	15	TRBJ2-7	many	TGTGCCAGTAGTATTGGAGAGACAGTATCCTACGAGCAGTACTTC	CASSIGETVSYEQYF
TRBV12-3/TRBV12-4	TRBD2	15	TRBJ2-5	.	TGTGCCAGCAGCGTCGGGGCGGGAGGTTGGGAGACCCAGTACTTC	CASSVGAGGWETQYF
TRBV5-4	.	14	TRBJ2-7	many	TGTGCCAGCAGTACCCGGACGGGATCCTACGAGCAGTACTTC	CASSTRTGSYEQYF
TRBV11-2	TRBD2	12	TRBJ2-5	many	TGTGCCAGCAGGCGGGGGCAAGAGACCCAGTACTTC	CASRRGQETQYF
TRBV14	.	15	TRBJ2-4	many	TGTGCCAGCAGCCAAACAGGGCTAGCCAAAAACATTCAGTACTTC	CASSQTGLAKNIQYF
TRBV27	TRBD1	13	TRBJ1-1	.	TGTGCCAGCAGACACAGGGGTTTGAGTGAAGCTTTCTTT	CASRHRGLSEAFF
TRBV29-1	.	16	TRBJ2-3	many	TGCAGCGTAGGACGGCCCCCTCGAACCAACACAGATACGCAGTATTTT	CSVGRPPRTNTDTQYF
TRBV18	.	14	TRBJ1-1	many	TGTGCCAGCTCACCTTTCGACAGAAGCACTGAAGCTTTCTTT	CASSPFDRSTEAFF
TRBV7-2	.	11	TRBJ2-1	many	TGTGCCAGCAGCCGGAGGTATGAGCAGTTCTTC	CASSRRYEQFF
TRBV20-1	.	12	TRBJ2-1	many	TGCAGTGCCCGACGAGGGGGAAGTGAGCAGTTCTTC	CSARRGGSEQFF
TRBV7-2	.	15	TRBJ2-1	many	TGTGCCAGCAGCTTAGTTTGGTCAGCGATCAATGAGCAGTTCTTC	CASSLVWSAINEQFF
TRBV6-2/TRBV6-3	.	14	TRBJ2-7	.	TGTGCCAGCAGTTACCGGGACCAGTCCTACGAGCAGTACTTC	CASSYRDQSYEQYF
TRBV4-1	.	16	TRBJ2-1	medium-sized	TGCGCCAGCAGCCAAATGGGCTTTTTAGATCCCAATGAGCAGTTCTTC	CASSQMGFLDPNEQFF
TRBV7-2	.	13	TRBJ2-3	many	TGTGCCTTGCAGTGGGGGGGCGGAGATACGCAGTATTTT	CALQWGGGDTQYF
TRBV2	.	13	TRBJ2-5	many	TGTGCCAGCTCCGCGGTCCAGTGGGAGACCCAGTACTTC	CASSAVQWETQYF